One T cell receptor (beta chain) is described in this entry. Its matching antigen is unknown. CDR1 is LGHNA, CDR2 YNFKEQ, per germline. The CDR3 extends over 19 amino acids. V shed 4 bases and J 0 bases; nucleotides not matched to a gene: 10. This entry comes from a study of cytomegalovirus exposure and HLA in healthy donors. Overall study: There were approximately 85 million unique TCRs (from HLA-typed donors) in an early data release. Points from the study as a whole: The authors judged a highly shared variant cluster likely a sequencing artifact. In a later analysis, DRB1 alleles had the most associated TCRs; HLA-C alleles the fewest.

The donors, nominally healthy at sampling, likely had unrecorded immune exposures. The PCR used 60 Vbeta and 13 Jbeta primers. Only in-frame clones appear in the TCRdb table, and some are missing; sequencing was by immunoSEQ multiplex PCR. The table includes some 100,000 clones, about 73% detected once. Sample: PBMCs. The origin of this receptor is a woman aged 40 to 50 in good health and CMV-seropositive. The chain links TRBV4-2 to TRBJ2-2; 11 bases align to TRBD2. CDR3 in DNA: TGTGCCAGCAGCCGAGGCGGAGGGACTAGCGGACCGAACACCGGGGAGCTGTTTTTT. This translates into CASSRGGGTSGPNTGELFF.